These 23 T cell receptor beta chains were all obtained from the same sample, sequenced in a study of T cell responses to AZD1222 COVID-19 vaccine. Some clones are missing from TCRdb's copy, which holds only in-frame ones; the method was immunoSEQ multiplex PCR. The profile covers about 140,000 clones, with 92% appearing a single time and roughly 4% taken by the ten largest. This specimen was peripheral blood, taken 28 days after the second AZD1222 dose. The receptors derive from an adult who received the AZD1222 COVID-19 vaccine.

The chain uses TRBV19 and TRBJ1-4; tentative D call: TRBD1 (5 bases). Germline CDR1 reads LNHDA; CDR2 reads SQIVND (reference sequence). This CDR3 has 13 amino acids. The V end was cut by 9 bases, the J end by 7 bases, with 15 bases between. CDR3 sequence: CASSQGFAEKLFF. The CDR3 coding sequence is TGTGCCAGCTCCCAGGGATTCGCTGAAAAACTGTTTTTT. Looking up the rest from reference TRBV19 and TRBJ1-4 gives the full variable domain: DGGITQSPKYLFRKEGQNVTLSCEQNLNHDAMYWYRQDPGQGLRLIYYSQIVNDFQKGDIAEGYSVSREKKESFPLTVTSAQKNPTAFYLCASSQGFAEKLFFGSGTQLSVL.

Here the CDR3 DNA reads TGTGCCAGCAGCTGGACCACAGGGGAAGGGACTGAAGCTTTCTTT. It codes for CASSWTTGEGTEAFF. The gene calls are TRBV5-6 and TRBJ1-1, with 7 bases matching TRBD1. Losses at the gene ends were 3 bases for V and 5 bases for J; bases not matched to a gene: 10. Looked up from germline, CDR1 is SGHDT and CDR2 is YYEEEE. This CDR3 has 15 amino acids.

Worth noting for this clone: Germline and junction disagree at one end, which may indicate a read error. As DNA, the CDR3 is TGTGCTAGTAGTCCCCCCCGGCAGGGGGGTTCCTCCTATGGCTACACCTTC. Encoded protein: CASSPPRQGGSSYGYTF. The genes are TRBV19 and TRBJ1-2, with 7 bases aligning to TRBD1. CDR3 length: 17 amino acids. Germline CDR1 LNHDA, CDR2 SQIVND (reference sequence).

This sequence joins TRBV6-5 and TRBJ1-2, with D possibly TRBD1 on 6 matching bases. Germline V lookup: CDR1 MNHEY, CDR2 SVGAGI. The ends were cut back, 4 bases at V and 10 bases at J, with 25 bases in the middle. CDR3 length: 16 amino acids. The CDR3 sequence is CASSLAGPRGTQSYTF. The CDR3 region has the DNA TGTGCCAGCAGTTTGGCGGGCCCGCGGGGGACACAGTCCTACACCTTC.

The gene calls are TRBV4-3 and TRBJ1-4; D is ambiguous. The CDR3 runs to 15 residues. Germline V gives CDR1 LGHNA, CDR2 YSLEER. The V end was cut by 3 bases, the J end by 7 bases, with 15 bases between. CDR3 sequence (DNA): TGCGCCAGCAGCCACATGCAGGCATTGGGTGAAAAACTGTTTTTT. As protein: CASSHMQALGEKLFF.

V and J are TRBV27 and TRBJ1-2; a possible D gene is TRBD1 (6 bases). Between the trimmed V and J ends, which lost 4 bases and 8 bases, there was a span of 14 bases. The V gene's germline CDR1 is MNHEY and CDR2 SMNVEV (reference sequence). The CDR3 covers 13 residues. CDR3 residues: CASSSGVRDGYTF. CDR3 nucleotide sequence: TGTGCCAGCAGTTCAGGGGTAAGGGACGGCTACACCTTC.

V usage is TRBV5-1 and J usage is TRBJ1-1; D call uncertain. In germline, CDR1 is SGHRS, CDR2 YFSETQ. This CDR3 spans 14 amino acids. Deletions cut 4 bases from V and 0 bases from J, with 10 bases between. As DNA, the CDR3 is TGCGCCAGCAGCGCCTCAAGTATGAACACTGAAGCTTTCTTT. Protein: CASSASSMNTEAFF.

This clone has only a few counts. This chain connects TRBV15 to TRBJ1-2, with TRBD1 matching over 8 bases. Germline V gives CDR1 LNHNV, CDR2 YYDKDF (reference sequence). V lost 3 bases to trimming and J lost 4 bases; unmatched junction nucleotides: 4. This CDR3 has 14 amino acids. The CDR3 sequence: CATSRGGQAYGYTF. For the CDR3, the DNA is TGTGCCACCAGCAGGGGGGGACAGGCCTATGGCTACACCTTC.

This chain uses TRBV2 with TRBJ2-1, with TRBD1 as a possible D gene (6 bases). CDR1 SNHLY and CDR2 FYNNEI come from the germline V gene. The V end was cut by 4 bases, the J end by 7 bases, with 17 bases between. This CDR3 spans 15 amino acids. CDR3 sequence (DNA): TGTGCCAGCAGTGTTACAGGGTTAATTAGGAATGAGCAGTTCTTC. It specifies CASSVTGLIRNEQFF.

There are a few counts of this clone. The rearrangement links TRBV27 to TRBJ1-1; D unresolved. Germline CDR1 is MNHEY and CDR2 is SMNVEV (reference sequence). CDR3 length: 14 residues. Trimming removed 2 bases from V and 3 bases from J, with 10 bases in between. The CDR3 spells CASSLRGLDTEAFF. In DNA, the CDR3 is TGTGCCAGCAGTTTAAGAGGGTTGGACACTGAAGCTTTCTTT.

A remark on this clone: One end of the junction fails to match germline, which may point to a read error. The chain has TRBV27 and TRBJ2-7, with 8 bases aligning to TRBD2. CDR3 length: 12 residues. CDR1 MNHEY and CDR2 SMNVEV come from the germline V gene (reference sequence). The CDR3 nucleotides read TGTGCCAGCAGTTTTTCGGGAGGGCCTGTACTCTTC. It translates to CASSFSGGPVLF.

The gene calls are TRBV6-2 or TRBV6-3 and TRBJ1-1; D is perhaps TRBD1 (5 bases). This CDR3 is built from 13 residues. Germline V gene sequence: CDR1 MNHEY, CDR2 SVGEGT. Trimming left V 3 bases short and J 5 bases short, with 10 bases between. CDR3 in amino acids: CASSYGGKTEAFF. CDR3 sequence (DNA): TGTGCCAGCAGTTATGGGGGGAAGACTGAAGCTTTCTTT.

The chain carries TRBV4-3 and TRBJ1-2; a weak D match, TRBD1 (5 bases). The CDR3 contains 16 residues. CDR1 is LGHNA and CDR2 is YSLEER in the germline V gene. Trimming shortened V by 1 base and J by 7 bases, and 19 bases separated the two germline ends. The CDR3 loop is CASSQGGVGGVGGYTF. Written as DNA, the CDR3 is TGCGCCAGCAGCCAAGGAGGGGTAGGAGGGGTGGGTGGCTACACCTTC.

V gene TRBV7-9 combines with J gene TRBJ1-1; 12 bases agree with TRBD1. V lost 3 bases to trimming and J lost 1 base; unmatched junction nucleotides: 3. The germline V gene encodes CDR1 SEHNR and CDR2 FQNEAQ (reference sequence). This CDR3 is built from 16 residues. CDR3 nucleotide sequence: TGTGCCAGCAGCTTCGGGACAGGGGGCGCGAACACTGAAGCTTTCTTT. Protein sequence: CASSFGTGGANTEAFF.

This clone was found once. This chain joins TRBV4-2 and TRBJ2-4; D is undetermined. The CDR3 is 16 amino acids. Per germline, CDR1 LGHNA and CDR2 YNFKEQ. V was clipped by 1 base and J by 2 bases, with 12 bases between them. As DNA, the CDR3 is TGTGCCAGCAGCCAAGCCTCGGCGTTAACCAAAAACATTCAGTACTTC. Amino acids: CASSQASALTKNIQYF.

Notes on this clone: This sample includes further DNA sequences coding for the same CDR3. This chain links TRBV19 with TRBJ2-3, with D possibly called TRBD1 or TRBD2 (5 bases each). The CDR3 has 11 residues. CDR1 and CDR2 (germline): LNHDA, SQIVND (reference sequence). V was cut by 6 bases and J by 9 bases, with 10 bases left in between. The CDR3 reads CASSRGDTQYF. CDR3 in DNA: TGTGCCAGTAGCCGAGGGGACACGCAGTATTTT.

The V and J genes are TRBV7-9 and TRBJ2-5; unclear D gene. CDR1 and CDR2 from the germline V gene are SEHNR and FQNEAQ (reference sequence). The V and J ends lost 3 bases and 0 bases respectively, with 11 bases between them. The CDR3 spans 15 residues. The DNA of the CDR3 is TGTGCCAGCAGCTTTAGGGCCGAGTACCAAGAGACCCAGTACTTC. Encoded protein: CASSFRAEYQETQYF.

A few counts support this clone. The chain is built from TRBV19 and TRBJ1-2; D might be TRBD1 (5 bases). This CDR3 region has 15 residues. CDR1 is LNHDA, CDR2 SQIVND, per germline (reference sequence). V shed 3 bases and J shed 4 bases, with 15 bases lying between them. The CDR3 protein is CASSIDSSNLYGYTF. CDR3 DNA sequence: TGTGCCAGTAGTATCGACAGTTCCAACCTCTATGGCTACACCTTC.

This sequence joins TRBV2 and TRBJ1-1; D is unresolved. This CDR3 has 12 residues. Germline assignment: CDR1 SNHLY and CDR2 FYNNEI. Trimming took 7 bases from V and 5 from J, leaving 11 bases between them. The CDR3 reads CASTGYRTEAFF. The CDR3, as DNA: TGTGCCAGCACGGGGTATAGGACTGAAGCTTTCTTT. The full variable domain, its missing parts supplied by reference TRBV2 and TRBJ1-1, is EPEVTQTPSHQVTQMGQEVILRCVPISNHLYFYWYRQILGQKVEFLVSFYNNEISEKSEIFDDQFSVERPDGSNFTLKIRSTKLEDSAMYFCASTGYRTEAFFGQGTRLTVV.

The chain employs TRBV15 and TRBJ1-3, with D unclear. This CDR3 is built from 18 residues. The germline V gene encodes CDR1 LNHNV and CDR2 YYDKDF (reference sequence). V dropped 1 base and J dropped 0 bases, with 16 bases sitting between them. As DNA, the CDR3 is TGTGCCACCAGCAGAGTAGGCGAAAGTCCCTACTCTGGAAACACCATATATTTT. This sequence encodes CATSRVGESPYSGNTIYF.

The V and J genes are TRBV12-3 or TRBV12-4 and TRBJ1-2, with D uncertain. The CDR3 sequence is 12 residues long. Trimming shortened V by 3 bases and J by 6 bases, and 8 bases separated the two germline ends. The CDR3 sequence: CASSLEGNGYTF. DNA of the CDR3: TGTGCCAGCAGTTTGGAAGGGAATGGCTACACCTTC.

The chain carries TRBV4-1 and TRBJ2-5; no definite D call. Germline CDR1 reads MGHRA; CDR2 reads YSYEKL. The V and J ends lost 5 bases and 1 base respectively, with 14 bases between them. The CDR3 contains 15 residues. The CDR3 region has the DNA TGCGCCAGCAGCTCCCGCCCCGGGCCCCAAGAGACCCAGTACTTC. Translated: CASSSRPGPQETQYF.

The rearrangement links TRBV7-9 to TRBJ2-7; a weak D match, TRBD1 (5 bases). Per the germline V gene, CDR1 is SEHNR and CDR2 is FQNEAQ (reference sequence). V lost 5 bases and J 6 bases, leaving 14 bases between the germline ends. This CDR3 contains 13 residues. The CDR3 reads CASSGTGISEQYF. The CDR3 DNA reads TGTGCCAGCAGCGGTACAGGAATATCCGAGCAGTACTTC.